Each of the 10 T cell receptor beta chains below was sequenced from the same sample in a study of regulatory T cells in long-lasting Graves disease. Arm-PCR of CDR3 regions and iRepertoire HTBI primers were used to build TCR beta libraries. TCRdb re-called the multiplex PCR reads through MiXCR, storing one row per CDR3 protein. Altogether a few hundred thousand distinct CDR3 sequences are present, around 17% being singletons, with the ten largest covering 20% to 25%. Stated time point: newly diagnosed GD, antithyroid drugs for less than 3 months. There was RNA extracted from PBMCs, and the TCR library was made from it. These data are also associated with another study on T cells in Graves' hyperthyroidism and ophthalmopathy.

The source material was peripheral blood mononuclear cells (PBMCs), sampled at new diagnosis, from a patient treated with antithyroid drugs. The receptor set was obtained from a woman aged 18-30 years with Graves disease.

This clonotype was counted a few times. The chain uses TRBV27 and TRBJ1-1; possibly TRBD1 for D (6 bases). This CDR3 region has 18 residues. Trimming pared 5 bases from V and 3 bases from J, leaving 25 bases between. Germline V gene data show CDR1 as MNHEY and CDR2 as SMNVEV (reference sequence). This CDR3 is CASSHRPGGASVDTEAFF. Here the CDR3 DNA reads TGTGCCAGCAGTCACCGACCGGGGGGGGCCTCGGTGGACACTGAAGCTTTCTTT.

V gene TRBV18 combines with J gene TRBJ2-2, with D possibly TRBD2 on 5 matching bases. Trimming took 2 bases from V and 3 from J, leaving 19 bases between them. This CDR3 has 18 residues. Germline CDR1 is KGHSH and CDR2 is LQKENI. CDR3 loop: CASSPVVPGGSYTGELFF. The CDR3 region has the DNA TGTGCCAGCTCACCAGTCGTTCCTGGCGGGTCCTACACCGGGGAGCTGTTTTTT.

Details on this clonotype: The junction shows a germline mismatch at one end, possibly a read error. The chain couples TRBV29-1 to TRBJ1-3; TRBD1 might be the D (5 bases). Germline CDR1 reads SQVTM; CDR2 reads ANQGSEA. The CDR3 is 14 residues long. CDR3 nucleotides: TGCAGCGTGGAAGGGGTCCTCTCTGGAAACACCATATATTTT. Protein product: CSVEGVLSGNTIYF.

This clonotype was observed many times. The rearrangement links TRBV29-1 to TRBJ1-1; D ambiguous. The germline V gene encodes CDR1 SQVTM and CDR2 ANQGSEA. There are 13 residues in the CDR3. V lost 2 bases, J lost 4 bases, and 11 bases lay in between. CDR3 loop: CSVENLKLTEAFF. Written as DNA, the CDR3 is TGCAGCGTTGAAAATCTAAAACTCACTGAAGCTTTCTTT. The full variable domain, with the rest looked up from reference TRBV29-1 and TRBJ1-1, is SAVISQKPSRDICQRGTSLTIQCQVDSQVTMMFWYRQQPGQSLTLIATANQGSEATYESGFVIDKFPISRPNLTFSTLTVSNMSPEDSSIYLCSVENLKLTEAFFGQGTRLTVV.

This clonotype was seen many times. The gene calls are TRBV20-1 and TRBJ2-7, with 8 bases aligning to TRBD1. The CDR3 loop spans 13 amino acids. From germline, CDR1 is DFQATT and CDR2 SNEGSKA (reference sequence). With V trimmed by 6 bases and J by 4 bases, 8 bases remained unmatched. The CDR3 nucleotides are TGCAGTGCCCTGGGACAGGATAAATACGAGCAGTACTTC. It codes for CSALGQDKYEQYF.

In this sample, this clonotype turned up many times. The chain carries TRBV20-1 and TRBJ2-7; 7 positions match TRBD1. The germline V gene encodes CDR1 DFQATT and CDR2 SNEGSKA (reference sequence). V gave up 3 bases and J gave up 0 bases; unmatched junction bases: 5. This CDR3 has 14 residues. The CDR3 DNA follows: TGCAGTGCTAGCCCGACAGGGACCTCCTACGAGCAGTACTTC. Translated, it gives CSASPTGTSYEQYF.

The gene calls are TRBV24-1 and TRBJ2-7; 7 bases align to TRBD2. The CDR3 totals 13 residues. The V segment lost 7 bases and the J segment 2 bases; nucleotides outside the gene matches: 4. CDR1 KGHDR and CDR2 SFDVKD come from the germline V gene. The CDR3 reads CATSRGTTYEQYF. CDR3 DNA: TGTGCCACCAGCCGCGGGACTACCTACGAGCAGTACTTC.

Only a few counts were recorded for this clonotype. A far larger clone is one nucleotide away, so this likely arose from a read error. J is TRBJ2-1 and V is TRBV9, with TRBD2 identical over 9 bases. The J segment lost 10 bases and the V segment lost 5 bases, leaving 10 bases of the junction unmatched. This CDR3 contains 14 residues. Germline V gene lookup returns CDR1 SGDLS and CDR2 YYNGEE. The CDR3, as DNA: TGTGCCAGCAGTCCCGGGACTAGCTTTGGCGAGCAGTTCTTC. Translation: CASSPGTSFGEQFF.

This clonotype occurred many times. The chain has TRBV6-1 and TRBJ2-1; D not certain. The germline CDR1 and CDR2 sequences are MNHNS and SASEGT. The CDR3 spans 14 residues. Trimming pared 6 bases from V and 2 bases from J, leaving 11 bases between. CDR3 bases: TGTGCCAGCAGAATCCCCGGACCCTACAATGAGCAGTTCTTC. Translation gives CASRIPGPYNEQFF.

The rearrangement links TRBV5-1 to TRBJ2-1, with 7 bases matching TRBD2. The CDR3 consists of 13 residues. Per germline, CDR1 SGHRS and CDR2 YFSETQ. V was pared by 3 bases and J by 7 bases, with 4 bases of the junction left unmatched. CDR3 sequence: CASSSLRENEQFF. For the CDR3, the DNA is TGCGCCAGCAGCTCTCTGCGGGAGAATGAGCAGTTCTTC.